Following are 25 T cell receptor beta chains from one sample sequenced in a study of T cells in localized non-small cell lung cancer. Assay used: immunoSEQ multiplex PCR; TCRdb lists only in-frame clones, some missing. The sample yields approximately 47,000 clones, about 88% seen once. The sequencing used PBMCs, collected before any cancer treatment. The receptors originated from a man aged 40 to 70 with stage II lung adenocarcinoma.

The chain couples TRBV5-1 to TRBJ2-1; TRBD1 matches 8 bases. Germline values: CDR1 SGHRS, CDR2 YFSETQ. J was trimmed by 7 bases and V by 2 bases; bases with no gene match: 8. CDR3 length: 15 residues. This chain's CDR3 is CASSLTTGAGNEQFF. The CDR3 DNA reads TGCGCCAGCAGCTTAACGACAGGGGCAGGAAATGAGCAGTTCTTC.

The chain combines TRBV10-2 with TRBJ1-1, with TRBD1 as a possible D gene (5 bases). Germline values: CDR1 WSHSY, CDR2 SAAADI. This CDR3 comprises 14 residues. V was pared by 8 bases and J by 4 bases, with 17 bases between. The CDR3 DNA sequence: TGCGCCAGCTGGGGTAAGGACCAGGGCACTGAAGCTTTCTTT. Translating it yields CASWGKDQGTEAFF.

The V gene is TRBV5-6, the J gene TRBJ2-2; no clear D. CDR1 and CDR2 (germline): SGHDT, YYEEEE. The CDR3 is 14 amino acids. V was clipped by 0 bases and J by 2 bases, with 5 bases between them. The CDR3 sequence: CASSLGLNTGELFF. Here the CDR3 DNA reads TGTGCCAGCAGCTTGGGACTCAACACCGGGGAGCTGTTTTTT.

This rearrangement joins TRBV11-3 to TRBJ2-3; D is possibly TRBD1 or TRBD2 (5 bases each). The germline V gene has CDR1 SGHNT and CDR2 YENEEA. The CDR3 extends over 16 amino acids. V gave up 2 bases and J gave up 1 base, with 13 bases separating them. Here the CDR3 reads CASSLSGTRGTDTQYF. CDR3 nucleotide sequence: TGTGCCAGCAGCTTATCCGGGACCCGGGGCACAGATACGCAGTATTTT.

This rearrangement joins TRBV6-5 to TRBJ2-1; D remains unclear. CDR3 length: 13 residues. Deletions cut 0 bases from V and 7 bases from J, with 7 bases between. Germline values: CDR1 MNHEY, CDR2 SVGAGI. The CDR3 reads CASSYSGDNEQFF. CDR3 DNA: TGTGCCAGCAGTTACTCTGGGGATAATGAGCAGTTCTTC.

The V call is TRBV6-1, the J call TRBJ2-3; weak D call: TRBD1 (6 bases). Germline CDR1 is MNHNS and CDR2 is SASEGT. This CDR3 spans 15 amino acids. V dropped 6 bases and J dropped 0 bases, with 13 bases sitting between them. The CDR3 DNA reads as TGTGCCAGCAGAGGGGGACACTTTAGCACAGATACGCAGTATTTT. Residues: CASRGGHFSTDTQYF.

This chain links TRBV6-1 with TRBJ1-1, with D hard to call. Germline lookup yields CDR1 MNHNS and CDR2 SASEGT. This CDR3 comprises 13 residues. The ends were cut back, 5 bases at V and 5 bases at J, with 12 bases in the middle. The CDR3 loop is CASSPRRRTEAFF. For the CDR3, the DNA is TGTGCCAGCAGTCCCAGGAGAAGAACTGAAGCTTTCTTT.

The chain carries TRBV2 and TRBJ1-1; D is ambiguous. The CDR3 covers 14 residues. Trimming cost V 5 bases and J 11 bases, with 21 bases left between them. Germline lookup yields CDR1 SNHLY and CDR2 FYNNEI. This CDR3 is CASSPKQVGLSAFF. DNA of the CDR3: TGTGCCAGCAGTCCCAAGCAAGTAGGACTGTCGGCTTTCTTT. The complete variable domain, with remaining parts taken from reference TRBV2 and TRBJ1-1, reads EPEVTQTPSHQVTQMGQEVILRCVPISNHLYFYWYRQILGQKVEFLVSFYNNEISEKSEIFDDQFSVERPDGSNFTLKIRSTKLEDSAMYFCASSPKQVGLSAFFGQGTRLTVV.

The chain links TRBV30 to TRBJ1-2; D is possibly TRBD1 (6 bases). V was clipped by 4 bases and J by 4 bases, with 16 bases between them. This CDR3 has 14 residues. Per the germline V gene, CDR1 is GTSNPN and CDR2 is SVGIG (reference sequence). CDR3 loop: CAWTKSTGLYGYTF. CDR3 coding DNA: TGTGCCTGGACCAAATCGACAGGCCTCTATGGCTACACCTTC.

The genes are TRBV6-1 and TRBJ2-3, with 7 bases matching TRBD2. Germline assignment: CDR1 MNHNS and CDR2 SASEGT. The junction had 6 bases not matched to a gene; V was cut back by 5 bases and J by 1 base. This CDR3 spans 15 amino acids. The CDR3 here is CASSRGGFRTDTQYF. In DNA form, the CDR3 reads TGTGCCAGCAGTCGCGGGGGTTTTCGCACAGATACGCAGTATTTT.

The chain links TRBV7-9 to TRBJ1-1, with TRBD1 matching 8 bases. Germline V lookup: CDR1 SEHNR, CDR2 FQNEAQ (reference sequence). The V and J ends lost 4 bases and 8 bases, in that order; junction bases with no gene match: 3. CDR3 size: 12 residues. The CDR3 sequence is CASSSGDREAFF. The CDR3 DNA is TGTGCCAGCAGCTCAGGGGACAGGGAAGCTTTCTTT. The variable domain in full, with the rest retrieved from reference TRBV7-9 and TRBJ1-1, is DTGVSQNPRHKITKRGQNVTFRCDPISEHNRLYWYRQTLGQGPEFLTYFQNEAQLEKSRLLSDRFSAERPKGSFSTLEIQRTEQGDSAMYLCASSSGDREAFFGQGTRLTVV.

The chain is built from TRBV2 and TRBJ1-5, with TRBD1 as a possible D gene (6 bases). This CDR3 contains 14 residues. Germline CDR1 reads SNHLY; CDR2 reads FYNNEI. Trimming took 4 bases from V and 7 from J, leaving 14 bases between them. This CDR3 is CASSVGGGGQPQHF. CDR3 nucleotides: TGTGCCAGCAGTGTAGGAGGGGGAGGACAGCCCCAGCATTTT. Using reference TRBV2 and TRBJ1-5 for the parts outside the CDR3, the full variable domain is EPEVTQTPSHQVTQMGQEVILRCVPISNHLYFYWYRQILGQKVEFLVSFYNNEISEKSEIFDDQFSVERPDGSNFTLKIRSTKLEDSAMYFCASSVGGGGQPQHFGDGTRLSIL.

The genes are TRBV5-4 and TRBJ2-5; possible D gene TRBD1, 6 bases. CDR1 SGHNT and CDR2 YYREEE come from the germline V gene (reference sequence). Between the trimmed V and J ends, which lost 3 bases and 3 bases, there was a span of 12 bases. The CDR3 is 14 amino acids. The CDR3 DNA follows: TGTGCCAGCAGCTCCCGGACAGCTGAAGAGACCCAGTACTTC. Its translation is CASSSRTAEETQYF.

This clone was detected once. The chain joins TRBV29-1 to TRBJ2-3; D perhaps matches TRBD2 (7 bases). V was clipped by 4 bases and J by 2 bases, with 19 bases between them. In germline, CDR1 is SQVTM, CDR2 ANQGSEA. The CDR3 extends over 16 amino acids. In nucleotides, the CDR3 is TGCAGCGTTGTTGGGGGGGCGAGGGGCGCCACAGATACGCAGTATTTT. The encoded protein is CSVVGGARGATDTQYF.

The CDR3 DNA reads TGTGCCACCAGCAGAGGCCGGGACAGATCTTACAATGAGCAGTTCTTC. This translates into CATSRGRDRSYNEQFF. The chain employs TRBV15 and TRBJ2-1; TRBD1 matches at 7 bases. The CDR3 runs to 16 residues. The germline gives CDR1 LNHNV, CDR2 YYDKDF (reference sequence). The J segment lost 4 bases and the V segment lost 1 base, leaving 7 bases of the junction unmatched.

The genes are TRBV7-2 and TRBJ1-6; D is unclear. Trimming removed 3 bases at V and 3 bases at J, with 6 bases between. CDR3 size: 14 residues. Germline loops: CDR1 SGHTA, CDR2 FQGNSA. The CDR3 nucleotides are TGTGCCAGCAGCTTGGACGGCTATAATTCACCCCTCCACTTT. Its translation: CASSLDGYNSPLHF.

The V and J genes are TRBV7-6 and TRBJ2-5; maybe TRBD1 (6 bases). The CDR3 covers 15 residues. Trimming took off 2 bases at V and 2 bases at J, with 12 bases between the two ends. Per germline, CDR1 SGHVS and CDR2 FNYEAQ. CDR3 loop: CASSLRTGLQETQYF. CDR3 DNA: TGTGCCAGCAGCTTACGTACAGGGCTACAAGAGACCCAGTACTTC.

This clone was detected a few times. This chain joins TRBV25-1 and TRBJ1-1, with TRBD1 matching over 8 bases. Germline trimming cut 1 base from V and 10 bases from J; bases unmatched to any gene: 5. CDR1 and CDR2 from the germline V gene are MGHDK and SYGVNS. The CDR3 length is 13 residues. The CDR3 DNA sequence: TGTGCCAGCAGTGAATTCCTCGGACAGGGAGCTTTCTTT. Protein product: CASSEFLGQGAFF. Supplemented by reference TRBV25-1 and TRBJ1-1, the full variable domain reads EADIYQTPRYLVIGTGKKITLECSQTMGHDKMYWYQQDPGMELHLIHYSYGVNSTEKGDLSSESTVSRIRTEHFPLTLESARPSHTSQYLCASSEFLGQGAFFGQGTRLTVV.

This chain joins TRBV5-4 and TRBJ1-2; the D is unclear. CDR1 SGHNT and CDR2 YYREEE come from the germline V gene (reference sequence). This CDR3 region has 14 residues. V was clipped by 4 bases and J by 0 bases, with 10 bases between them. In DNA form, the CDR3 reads TGTGCCAGCAGCCCAAGATTACCTAACTATGGCTACACCTTC. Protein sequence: CASSPRLPNYGYTF.

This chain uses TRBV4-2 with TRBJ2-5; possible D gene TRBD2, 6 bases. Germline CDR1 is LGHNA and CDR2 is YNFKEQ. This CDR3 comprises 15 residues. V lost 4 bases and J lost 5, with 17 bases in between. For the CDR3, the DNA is TGTGCCAGCAGCCGAGACGGGACTCGGGGGGAGACCCAGTACTTC. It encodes CASSRDGTRGETQYF.

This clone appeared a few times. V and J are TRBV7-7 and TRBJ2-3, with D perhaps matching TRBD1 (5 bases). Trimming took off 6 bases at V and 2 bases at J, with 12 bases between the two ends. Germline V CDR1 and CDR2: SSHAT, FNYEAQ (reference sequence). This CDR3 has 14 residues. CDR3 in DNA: TGTGCCAGCAGTCCTGGGGCTTTCACAGATACGCAGTATTTT. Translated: CASSPGAFTDTQYF.

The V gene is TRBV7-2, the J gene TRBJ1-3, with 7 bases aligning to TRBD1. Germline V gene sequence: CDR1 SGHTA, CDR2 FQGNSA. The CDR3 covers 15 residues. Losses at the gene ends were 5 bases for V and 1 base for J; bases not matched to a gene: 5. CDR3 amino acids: CASSTYRGSGNTIYF. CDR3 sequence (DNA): TGTGCCAGCAGCACTTACAGGGGTTCTGGAAACACCATATATTTT.

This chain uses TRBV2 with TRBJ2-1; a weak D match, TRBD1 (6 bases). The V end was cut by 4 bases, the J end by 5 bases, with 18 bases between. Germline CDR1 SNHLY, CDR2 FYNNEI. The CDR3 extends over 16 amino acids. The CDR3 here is CASSGRAGWDNNEQFF. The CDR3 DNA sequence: TGTGCCAGCAGTGGCCGGGCAGGGTGGGACAACAATGAGCAGTTCTTC.

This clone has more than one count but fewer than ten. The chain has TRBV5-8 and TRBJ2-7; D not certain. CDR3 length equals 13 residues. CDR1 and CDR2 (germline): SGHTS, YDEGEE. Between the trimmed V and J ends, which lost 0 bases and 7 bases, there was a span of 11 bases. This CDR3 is CASSLVPMGEQYV. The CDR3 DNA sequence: TGTGCCAGCAGCTTGGTCCCCATGGGGGAGCAGTACGTC.

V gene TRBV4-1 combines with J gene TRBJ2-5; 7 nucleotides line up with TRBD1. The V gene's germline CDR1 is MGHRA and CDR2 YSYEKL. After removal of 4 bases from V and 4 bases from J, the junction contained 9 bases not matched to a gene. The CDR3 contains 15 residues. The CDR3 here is CASSRGRGYGETQYF. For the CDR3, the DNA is TGCGCCAGCAGCCGTGGCAGGGGGTACGGAGAGACCCAGTACTTC.